This T cell receptor beta chain was found in a study of blood T cells in healthy people across ages. Findings and caveats of the study: It was found that TCR beta diversity correlated strongly with the percentage of naive T cells. Researchers deemed the diversity estimates from one million T cells underestimates. Donor CMV infection status was unknown, possibly confounding age-related changes in expanded clonotypes.

Together with a sample-barcoded 5' primer, a J-beta primer mix was included in a second PCR lasting about 6 to 11 cycles. TCRdb reprocessed the 5' RACE reads via MiXCR and lists one record per CDR3 protein. The repertoire holds roughly 700,000 distinct CDR3 sequences, with 32% as singletons. The CDR3 contains 15 residues. The ends were cut back, 0 bases at V and 7 bases at J, with 13 bases in the middle. This clonotype was detected only a few times. Its antigen is as yet unknown. What was sequenced was blood. The receptor's source is a woman older than 75 in good health. The chain employs TRBV12-3 or TRBV12-4 and TRBJ1-5; a possible D gene is TRBD1 (5 bases). CDR3 in amino acids: CASSLALGEGQPQHF. CDR3 DNA sequence: TGTGCCAGCAGTTTAGCTTTGGGAGAGGGGCAGCCCCAGCATTTT.